The 9 T cell receptor beta chains below were found in one sample sequenced in a study of blood T cell repertoires in COVID-19. The table came from immunoSEQ multiplex PCR; TCRdb's copy has only in-frame clones and leaves some out. Here the sample spans hundreds of thousands of clones, roughly 85% being singletons. The sequenced sample consisted of peripheral blood. Source of these receptors: a human donor in a cohort sampled during active COVID-19.

The CDR3 DNA sequence: TGTGCCAGCAGCCAAGATCTGAGGGTACGGCCCCAGCATTTT. Residues: CASSQDLRVRPQHF. The V call is TRBV3-1 (or the pseudogene TRBV3-2), the J call TRBJ1-5; D not certain. The CDR3 extends over 14 amino acids. V lost 0 bases to trimming and J lost 9 bases, with 12 bases between them. Germline V gene sequence: CDR1 LGHDT, CDR2 YNNKEL (reference sequence).

This chain connects TRBV7-8 to TRBJ2-2; 7 positions match TRBD1. V gave up 7 bases and J gave up 6 bases; unmatched junction bases: 2. CDR1 SGHVS and CDR2 FQNEAQ come from the germline V gene. This CDR3 spans 12 amino acids. CDR3 in DNA: TGTGCCAGCACCCAGGGGGCCGGGGAGCTGTTTTTT. Translation: CASTQGAGELFF.

The J gene is TRBJ2-7, the V gene TRBV29-1; D is ambiguous. V dropped 0 bases and J dropped 3 bases, with 9 bases sitting between them. The CDR3 totals 13 residues. CDR1 SQVTM and CDR2 ANQGSEA come from the germline V gene. For the CDR3, the DNA is TGCAGCGTTGAAGATTCACAGTACTACGAGCAGTACTTC. This sequence encodes CSVEDSQYYEQYF.

The chain couples TRBV20-1 to TRBJ1-2; D is undetermined. The CDR3 has 11 amino acids. Trimming removed 5 bases at V and 4 bases at J, with 8 bases between. Germline CDR1 and CDR2: DFQATT and SNEGSKA (reference sequence). The CDR3 loop reads CSAGQFYGYTF. The CDR3 DNA reads TGCAGTGCTGGTCAGTTCTATGGCTACACCTTC.

The chain is built from TRBV9 and TRBJ2-6, with 7 bases identical to TRBD1. The V gene's germline CDR1 is SGDLS and CDR2 YYNGEE. This CDR3 has 18 amino acids. V lost 4 bases to trimming and J lost 0 bases; unmatched junction nucleotides: 10. The CDR3 sequence: CASSSRGQASSGANVLTF. The CDR3 DNA is TGTGCCAGCAGCTCGAGAGGACAGGCCTCCTCTGGGGCCAACGTCCTGACTTTC.

This clone has a single count. The rearrangement uses TRBV10-1 and TRBJ2-1; a possible D gene is TRBD1 (5 bases). Germline V gene sequence: CDR1 WNHNN, CDR2 SYGVQD (reference sequence). Trimming left V 3 bases short and J 7 bases short, with 16 bases between. The CDR3 is 15 residues long. This CDR3 reads CASSDRAGGKNEQFF. The CDR3 region has the DNA TGCGCCAGCAGTGACAGGGCTGGTGGAAAAAATGAGCAGTTCTTC.

This rearrangement joins TRBV6-5 to TRBJ1-3; TRBD1 aligns across 7 bases. With 0 bases clipped from V and 0 bases from J, the junction kept 2 bases outside the gene matches. There are 16 residues in the CDR3. Per germline, CDR1 MNHEY and CDR2 SVGAGI. The CDR3 DNA follows: TGTGCCAGCAGTTACTCAGGACAGGCCTCTGGAAACACCATATATTTT. It yields the protein CASSYSGQASGNTIYF.

J is TRBJ2-6 and V is TRBV7-8; D is unresolved. CDR1 and CDR2 from the germline V gene are SGHVS and FQNEAQ. The CDR3 length is 16 residues. With 4 bases removed from V and 0 bases from J, the gap between germline ends came to 10 bases. CDR3 sequence (DNA): TGTGCCAGCAGCTCCTTACATTTCTCTGGGGCCAACGTCCTGACTTTC. Protein product: CASSSLHFSGANVLTF.

This clone was recorded a few times. The rearrangement joins TRBV7-9 to TRBJ1-2; D is uncertain. Germline V lookup: CDR1 SEHNR, CDR2 FQNEAQ (reference sequence). Trimming cost V 1 base and J 4 bases, with 7 bases left between them. The CDR3 sequence is 13 residues long. The CDR3 here is CASSLGELYGYTF. DNA of the CDR3: TGTGCCAGCAGCTTAGGGGAGCTCTATGGCTACACCTTC.